This entry is about one TCR beta chain. Its cognate antigen is unknown. This sample stems from a study of radiotherapy plus CTLA-4 blockade in lung cancer. Germline CDR1 and CDR2: SGHTA and FQGNSA. The CDR3 has 13 residues. The ends lost 8 bases at V and 5 bases at J; junction bases unmatched: 7. Notes on the study in general: Early blood T cell clone dynamics, with interferon-beta, were reported to best predict response. Clones derived from tumor TCRs expanded in blood after radiotherapy plus ipilimumab.

TCRdb keeps only in-frame clones here, not all; method: immunoSEQ multiplex PCR. The repertoire has 90,000 to 100,000 clones, approximately 72% of them found once; the top ten carry 2.5% to 3%. This clonotype was obtained from a human donor with non-small cell lung cancer who had a partial response to radiotherapy plus ipilimumab. Some clones in this sample may be carry-over from other donors' samples. The sequenced sample was peripheral blood, obtained from a patient treated with radiotherapy plus ipilimumab. The chain employs TRBV7-2 and TRBJ2-5, with 8 nucleotides matching TRBD1. In DNA, the CDR3 is TGTGCCAGCCGCCCAGGGGGCAGGGAGACCCAGTACTTC. This gives the protein CASRPGGRETQYF.